Sequencing of this T cell receptor (beta chain) was carried out in a study of T cell responses to AZD1222 COVID-19 vaccine. Whole-study results and caveats: Regions 160-218 and 743-854 dominated among vaccine-associated CD4 TCRs spanning spike. With two AZD1222 doses given, Spike-specific TCR breadth and depth both rose.

Regarding this clone: Its antigen is currently unknown.

Germline loops: CDR1 SGHDT, CDR2 YYEEEE. The CDR3 length is 15 residues. Trimming removed 4 bases at V and 4 bases at J, with 17 bases between. Libraries were prepared by immunoSEQ multiplex PCR; TCRdb keeps only in-frame clonotypes and omits some of them. The data hold about 150,000 clones, with approximately 89% observed a single time. Sequencing was performed on peripheral blood, taken on day 0 of AZD1222 vaccination. The chain is built from TRBV5-6 and TRBJ1-1; D may be TRBD1 (6 bases). The TCR was taken from an adult in good health. The CDR3 sequence is CASSPGRGPVTEAFF. The CDR3 DNA reads TGTGCCAGCAGCCCTGGGCGGGGGCCGGTCACTGAAGCTTTCTTT.